This entry lists 21 T cell receptor beta chains sequenced from one sample in a study of type 1 regulatory T cells. Study-level results: Tr1 cells had a more restricted TCR repertoire than non-Tr1 cells.

What these receptors recognize is not known. MiXCR, run by TCRdb on the reads, gives a single entry per CDR3 protein. Among about 71,000 distinct CDR3 sequences, 20% were seen once, and the ten largest hold roughly 8%. The sample was cultured type 1 regulatory T (Tr1) cells, either the whole culture or a sorted fraction (not recorded which). The receptors derive from a human donor in good health.

V is TRBV10-3 and J is TRBJ1-4; 9 nucleotides match TRBD1. With 3 bases clipped from V and 6 bases from J, the junction kept 2 bases outside the gene matches. Per germline, CDR1 ENHRY and CDR2 SYGVKD. The CDR3 loop spans 14 amino acids. The CDR3 DNA sequence: TGTGCCATCAGTGAACAGGGGGCGGATGAAAAACTGTTTTTT. As protein: CAISEQGADEKLFF.

This clonotype has more than one count but fewer than ten. The genes are TRBV7-3 and TRBJ2-3, with D possibly matching TRBD1 (6 bases). Per germline, CDR1 SGHTA and CDR2 FQGTGA. CDR3 length: 16 amino acids. The V gene lost 5 bases and the J gene lost 0 bases, with 15 bases spanning the gap. Here the CDR3 DNA reads TGTGCCAGCAGCCAGGGGCCCGAATATAGCACAGATACGCAGTATTTT. Translated, it gives CASSQGPEYSTDTQYF.

This clonotype appeared a few times. DNA for the CDR3: TGCGCCAGCAGCACTGGACATCTTAGGAACACCGGGGAGCTGTTTTTT. This encodes CASSTGHLRNTGELFF. The chain links TRBV5-1 to TRBJ2-2, with D tentatively TRBD1 (5 bases). CDR1 SGHRS and CDR2 YFSETQ come from the germline V gene. The CDR3 contains 16 residues. V was pared by 4 bases and J by 1 base, with 14 bases between.

V usage is TRBV2 and J usage is TRBJ2-7; 8 bases fit TRBD2. This CDR3 is built from 15 residues. The germline V gene encodes CDR1 SNHLY and CDR2 FYNNEI. The trim removed 3 bases at V and 1 base at J, leaving 5 bases unmatched. The CDR3 spells CASSEEGLGSYEQYF. CDR3 nucleotide sequence: TGTGCCAGCAGTGAGGAGGGACTAGGATCCTACGAGCAGTACTTC. Supplemented by reference TRBV2 and TRBJ2-7, the full variable domain reads EPEVTQTPSHQVTQMGQEVILRCVPISNHLYFYWYRQILGQKVEFLVSFYNNEISEKSEIFDDQFSVERPDGSNFTLKIRSTKLEDSAMYFCASSEEGLGSYEQYFGPGTRLTVT.

This clonotype turned up a few times. This rearrangement joins TRBV11-1 to TRBJ1-1; D might be TRBD1 (6 bases). Germline lookup yields CDR1 SGHAT and CDR2 FQDESV (reference sequence). CDR3 length: 14 residues. V was cut by 0 bases and J by 11 bases, with 16 bases left in between. The CDR3 DNA reads as TGTGCCAGCAGCTTAGCAGGGGGAGCCGCGGTGGCTTTCTTT. The encoded protein is CASSLAGGAAVAFF.

This clonotype was seen just once. The chain is built from TRBV18 and TRBJ2-2, with TRBD2 identical over 9 bases. This CDR3 is built from 16 residues. CDR1 and CDR2 (germline): KGHSH, LQKENI. The V gene end was trimmed by 5 bases and the J gene end by 5 bases; junction bases not matched to a gene: 9. The CDR3 sequence is CASSSSSGSRTGELFF. CDR3 coding DNA: TGTGCCAGCTCATCTAGTAGCGGGAGCAGGACCGGGGAGCTGTTTTTT.

The chain carries TRBV5-5 and TRBJ2-2; D ambiguous. CDR3 length: 15 residues. The ends were cut back, 0 bases at V and 0 bases at J, with 6 bases in the middle. Looked up from germline, CDR1 is SGHKS and CDR2 is YYEKEE (reference sequence). The CDR3 is CASSLVGANTGELFF. For the CDR3, the DNA is TGTGCCAGCAGCTTGGTAGGAGCGAACACCGGGGAGCTGTTTTTT.

The CDR3 sequence is CASGPRVGETQYF. The CDR3 nucleotides read TGCGCCAGCGGCCCCCGTGTCGGGGAGACCCAGTACTTC. The chain couples TRBV5-1 to TRBJ2-5; no firm D call. The CDR3 totals 13 residues. V lost 7 bases, J lost 5 bases, and 15 bases lay in between. The germline CDR1 and CDR2 sequences are SGHRS and YFSETQ. Drawing the rest from reference TRBV5-1 and TRBJ2-5, the complete variable domain is KAGVTQTPRYLIKTRGQQVTLSCSPISGHRSVSWYQQTPGQGLQFLFEYFSETQRNKGNFPGRFSGRQFSNSRSEMNVSTLELGDSALYLCASGPRVGETQYFGPGTRLLVL.

The chain is built from TRBV5-1 and TRBJ2-3, with D perhaps TRBD2 (6 bases). CDR1 and CDR2 from the germline V gene are SGHRS and YFSETQ. There are 15 residues in the CDR3. V lost 4 bases, J lost 4 bases, and 16 bases lay in between. CDR3 amino acids: CASSTRVGGPDTQYF. The CDR3 nucleotides are TGCGCCAGCAGCACTAGGGTGGGAGGTCCAGATACGCAGTATTTT.

This clonotype was counted many times. CDR3 in DNA: TGTGCCAGCAGCTTTAGGGGTGTTGGCTACACCTTC. Amino acids: CASSFRGVGYTF. The chain is built from TRBV3-1 and TRBJ1-2, with a weak D call TRBD1 (5 bases). The germline CDR1 and CDR2 sequences are LGHDT and YNNKEL (reference sequence). This CDR3 is built from 12 residues. Trimming removed 5 bases at V and 7 bases at J, with 11 bases between.

This clonotype was detected a few times. The chain uses TRBV18 and TRBJ2-1, with TRBD1 matching over 7 bases. V shed 3 bases, J shed 7 bases, and the junction held 9 bases outside the gene matches. Per germline, CDR1 KGHSH and CDR2 LQKENI. The CDR3 is 15 amino acids. CDR3 in amino acids: CASSPYQGVGNEQFF. The CDR3 DNA is TGTGCCAGCTCACCCTACCAGGGGGTAGGTAATGAGCAGTTCTTC. Using reference TRBV18 and TRBJ2-1 for the parts outside the CDR3, the full variable domain is NAGVMQNPRHLVRRRGQEARLRCSPMKGHSHVYWYRQLPEEGLKFMVYLQKENIIDESGMPKERFSAEFPKEGPSILRIQQVVRGDSAAYFCASSPYQGVGNEQFFGPGTRLTVL.

CDR3 residues: CASSNGGGNTEAFF. The CDR3 DNA is TGTGCCAGCTCCAACGGAGGGGGGAACACTGAAGCTTTCTTT. V usage is TRBV18 and J usage is TRBJ1-1; maybe TRBD1 (6 bases). The CDR3 has 14 residues. The V gene's germline CDR1 is KGHSH and CDR2 LQKENI. Trimming removed 6 bases at V and 1 base at J, with 12 bases between.

This clonotype was seen ten or more times. The rearrangement links TRBV7-2 to TRBJ2-3, with D possibly matching TRBD2 (6 bases). The CDR3 contains 14 residues. Germline assignment: CDR1 SGHTA and CDR2 FQGNSA. Trimming took off 1 base at V and 5 bases at J, with 10 bases between the two ends. CDR3 sequence reads: CASSLGGRRDTQYF. The CDR3 bases are TGTGCCAGCAGCTTAGGTGGGAGGAGAGATACGCAGTATTTT.

This clonotype showed up just a few times. V and J are TRBV7-9 and TRBJ2-5; 10 nucleotides line up with TRBD1. V lost 5 bases to trimming and J lost 5 bases; unmatched junction nucleotides: 5. The CDR3 totals 14 residues. Germline loops: CDR1 SEHNR, CDR2 FQNEAQ (reference sequence). CDR3 in amino acids: CASSPTGGMETQYF. DNA of the CDR3: TGTGCCAGCAGCCCGACAGGGGGCATGGAGACCCAGTACTTC.

The CDR3 bases are TGTGCCAGCAGCCAAGGGGGTTTTTCGAATTCACCCCTCCACTTT. Its translation: CASSQGGFSNSPLHF. J is TRBJ1-6 and V is TRBV4-2; D is unclear. Germline CDR1 is LGHNA and CDR2 is YNFKEQ. Trimming stripped 1 base from V and 7 bases from J, with 11 bases between. The CDR3 covers 15 residues.

This clonotype appeared a few times. Sequence at one end of the junction differs from germline and may be a read error. The V gene is TRBV5-1, the J gene TRBJ1-5; D possibly corresponds to TRBD1 (5 bases). The CDR3 runs 13 residues. Per the germline V gene, CDR1 is SGHRS and CDR2 is YFSETQ. In nucleotides, the CDR3 is TGCGCCAGCAGTTTGGACACCAATCAGCCCCAGCATTTT. Translation: CASSLDTNQPQHF.

The sample holds many counts of this clonotype. The chain recombines TRBV20-1 with TRBJ2-7, with D perhaps given as TRBD1 or TRBD2 (5 bases each). CDR1 and CDR2 from the germline V gene are DFQATT and SNEGSKA (reference sequence). Trimming removed 5 bases from V and 7 bases from J, with 15 bases in between. This CDR3 spans 12 amino acids. CDR3 in DNA: TGCAGTGCTGACGGGGCCTTGAAAGAGCAGTACTTC. Translating it yields CSADGALKEQYF.

This clonotype was seen at least ten times. The chain links TRBV27 to TRBJ2-7, with 7 bases fitting TRBD1. The V gene's germline CDR1 is MNHEY and CDR2 SMNVEV (reference sequence). This CDR3 is 14 amino acids long. Germline trimming cut 2 bases from V and 3 bases from J; bases unmatched to any gene: 4. CDR3 loop: CASSLEAGGYEQYF. As DNA, the CDR3 is TGTGCCAGCAGTTTAGAGGCAGGGGGCTACGAGCAGTACTTC.

This clonotype was counted ten times or more. This chain joins TRBV5-1 and TRBJ1-4, with D tentatively TRBD1 (5 bases). There are 17 residues in the CDR3. The germline V and J ends were trimmed by 2 bases and 0 bases, with 14 bases remaining between them. From germline, CDR1 is SGHRS and CDR2 YFSETQ. CDR3 coding DNA: TGCGCCAGCAGCTTCGGAGGAGGGGTTGCAACTAATGAAAAACTGTTTTTT. This translates into CASSFGGGVATNEKLFF.

This clonotype came up a few times. The rearrangement joins TRBV20-1 to TRBJ1-1; 8 positions match TRBD1. The CDR3 extends over 14 amino acids. In germline, CDR1 is DFQATT, CDR2 SNEGSKA (reference sequence). The J segment lost 4 bases and the V segment lost 5 bases, leaving 9 bases of the junction unmatched. The CDR3 bases are TGCAGTGCTGGAGTGACAGGGGTGGGCACTGAAGCTTTCTTT. Amino acid sequence: CSAGVTGVGTEAFF.

The chain couples TRBV9 to TRBJ2-5; TRBD1 matches 10 bases. The V gene end was trimmed by 4 bases and the J gene end by 5 bases; junction bases not matched to a gene: 5. CDR1 and CDR2 (germline): SGDLS, YYNGEE. The CDR3 spans 14 residues. The CDR3 reads CASSLDRGRETQYF. CDR3 bases: TGTGCCAGCAGCTTGGACAGGGGGAGGGAGACCCAGTACTTC.